This T cell receptor beta chain was sequenced during a study of cytomegalovirus exposure and HLA in healthy donors. 13 Jbeta primers and 60 Vbeta primers were used for the PCR. Assay: immunoSEQ multiplex PCR; the TCRdb copy retains only in-frame clones and omits some. The table includes 150,000 to 200,000 clones, over 80% detected once. The germline CDR1 and CDR2 sequences are SQVTM and ANQGSEA. The CDR3 covers 12 residues. V lost 5 bases and J lost 5; bases outside the gene matches: 2. This receptor was identified in a man in his forties or fifties in good health and CMV-seropositive. The chain carries TRBV29-1 and TRBJ2-5; TRBD2 matches at 10 bases. The sequenced material came from PBMCs. CDR3 in amino acids: CSVSTSGETQYF. The CDR3 DNA follows: TGCAGCGTTTCGACTAGCGGGGAGACCCAGTACTTC.